The sequence of this T cell receptor beta chain was determined in a study of blood T cell repertoires in COVID-19. Study context: The cDNA or gDNA used as material had been derived from T cells, B-cell-depleted T cells, or PBMCs.

V dropped 4 bases and J dropped 3; count of bases not matched to a gene: 17. Germline CDR1 MNHEY, CDR2 SVGEGT. This CDR3 has 18 residues. Assay: immunoSEQ multiplex PCR; the TCRdb copy retains only in-frame clones and omits some. The repertoire holds about 210,000 clones, with about four fifths as singletons. The TCR was taken from a woman in her thirties or forties with active or convalescent COVID-19. The sample was peripheral blood. V and J are TRBV6-2 or TRBV6-3 and TRBJ2-7; the match to TRBD1 covers 8 bases. CDR3 sequence (DNA): TGTGCCAGCAGTTTTAACTCTTTTCGTGGACAGGGCCTCTACGAGCAGTACTTC. It yields the protein CASSFNSFRGQGLYEQYF.